The 14 T cell receptor beta chains listed next were all sequenced from one sample in a study of T cell responses to AZD1222 COVID-19 vaccine. Assay used: immunoSEQ multiplex PCR; TCRdb lists only in-frame clones, some missing. The sample has 85,000 to 130,000 clones; about 83% are singletons. The specimen comprised peripheral blood, sampled on day 0 of AZD1222 vaccination. The receptor set was obtained from an adult in good health.

This clone turned up a few times. The chain joins TRBV7-3 to TRBJ2-2; a weak D match, TRBD2 (5 bases). The V and J ends lost 2 bases and 1 base respectively, with 5 bases between them. This CDR3 comprises 14 residues. Germline V gives CDR1 SGHTA, CDR2 FQGTGA. The CDR3 reads CASSLGGNTGELFF. CDR3 nucleotide sequence: TGTGCCAGCAGCTTAGGAGGGAACACCGGGGAGCTGTTTTTT. The complete variable domain, with remaining parts taken from reference TRBV7-3 and TRBJ2-2, reads GAGVSQTPSNKVTEKGKYVELRCDPISGHTALYWYRQSLGQGPEFLIYFQGTGAADDSGLPNDRFFAVRPEGSVSTLKIQRTERGDSAVYLCASSLGGNTGELFFGEGSRLTVL.

The sample holds one count of this clone. The junction shows a germline mismatch at one end, possibly a read error. The gene calls are TRBV5-1 and TRBJ2-7; 12 bases are shared with TRBD1. This CDR3 comprises 16 residues. CDR1 is SGHRS, CDR2 YFSETQ, per germline. The CDR3 loop reads CASTLGDRGLSHEQYF. Here the CDR3 DNA reads TGCGCCAGCACCTTGGGGGACAGGGGGCTTTCCCACGAGCAGTACTTC.

The chain has TRBV7-3 and TRBJ2-1, with 13 nucleotides matching TRBD2. With 6 bases clipped from V and 15 bases from J, the junction kept 8 bases outside the gene matches. Germline values: CDR1 SGHTA, CDR2 FQGTGA. This CDR3 has 13 amino acids. CDR3 coding DNA: TGTGCCAGCAGGTCCACTAGCGGGGGGGCTTGGTTCTTC. This translates into CASRSTSGGAWFF. Combining the CDR3 with reference TRBV7-3 and TRBJ2-1 gives the whole variable domain GAGVSQTPSNKVTEKGKYVELRCDPISGHTALYWYRQSLGQGPEFLIYFQGTGAADDSGLPNDRFFAVRPEGSVSTLKIQRTERGDSAVYLCASRSTSGGAWFFGPGTRLTVL.

With respect to this clone: Within the sample, other DNA sequences also encode this same CDR3. The chain joins TRBV5-1 to TRBJ2-7; D is possibly TRBD1 or TRBD2 (6 bases each). The CDR3 spans 16 residues. V dropped 0 bases and J dropped 7 bases, with 20 bases sitting between them. CDR1 and CDR2 from the germline V gene are SGHRS and YFSETQ. CDR3 region: CASSLEGWGAPGEQYF. The CDR3 region has the DNA TGCGCCAGCAGCTTGGAGGGGTGGGGGGCGCCGGGAGAGCAGTACTTC. The variable domain in full, completed from reference TRBV5-1 and TRBJ2-7, reads KAGVTQTPRYLIKTRGQQVTLSCSPISGHRSVSWYQQTPGQGLQFLFEYFSETQRNKGNFPGRFSGRQFSNSRSEMNVSTLELGDSALYLCASSLEGWGAPGEQYFGPGTRLTVT.

This clone has more than one count but fewer than ten. This rearrangement joins TRBV7-3 to TRBJ2-1; 12 positions agree with TRBD2. Trimming cost V 6 bases and J 13 bases; bases outside gene matches: 10. In germline, CDR1 is SGHTA, CDR2 FQGTGA. The CDR3 extends over 14 amino acids. The DNA for the CDR3 is TGTGCCAGCAGTCCCGGTGCTAGCGGGGGGGCCCAGTTCTTC. It encodes CASSPGASGGAQFF.

The rearrangement links TRBV3-1 (or the pseudogene TRBV3-2) to TRBJ1-1; 7 bases are a match to TRBD1. This CDR3 region has 13 residues. V shed 5 bases, J shed 4 bases, and the junction held 4 bases outside the gene matches. CDR1 is LGHDT, CDR2 YNNKEL, per germline (reference sequence). CDR3 region: CASSGQEFTEAFF. The CDR3 region has the DNA TGTGCCAGCAGCGGACAGGAGTTCACTGAAGCTTTCTTT.

The CDR3 DNA reads TGTGCCAGCAGTTTAACAGGGAGGGTCGGCTATGGCTACACCTTC. It encodes CASSLTGRVGYGYTF. The chain joins TRBV28 to TRBJ1-2; D may be TRBD1 (6 bases). Germline V CDR1 and CDR2: MDHEN, SYDVKM. V lost 2 bases, J lost 4 bases, and 14 bases lay in between. The CDR3 has 15 amino acids.

This sequence joins TRBV11-3 and TRBJ2-7; tentatively, D is TRBD1 (5 bases). V lost 4 bases and J lost 6, with 13 bases in between. This CDR3 is built from 13 residues. Germline V gene data show CDR1 as SGHNT and CDR2 as YENEEA. CDR3 amino acids: CASSYSRVGEQYF. The CDR3 nucleotides read TGTGCCAGCAGCTACTCCAGGGTAGGCGAGCAGTACTTC. Full variable domain (remainder filled in from reference TRBV11-3 and TRBJ2-7): EAGVVQSPRYKIIEKKQPVAFWCNPISGHNTLYWYLQNLGQGPELLIRYENEEAVDDSQLPKDRFSAERLKGVDSTLKIQPAELGDSAVYLCASSYSRVGEQYFGPGTRLTVT.

The CDR3 sequence is CASSLTSGGADRQFF. The CDR3 coding sequence is TGTGCCAGCAGTCTGACTAGCGGGGGGGCCGATCGGCAGTTCTTC. The genes are TRBV2 and TRBJ2-1; 14 bases agree with TRBD2. CDR1 is SNHLY, CDR2 FYNNEI, per germline. J lost 12 bases, V lost 5 bases, and 9 bases had no gene match. There are 15 residues in the CDR3.

The chain joins TRBV6-1 to TRBJ2-1; 8 nucleotides line up with TRBD1. In germline, CDR1 is MNHNS, CDR2 SASEGT. V shed 2 bases and J 9 bases; nucleotides not matched to a gene: 12. The CDR3 has 16 residues. CDR3 sequence: CASSEKVAGGIGEQFF. CDR3 bases: TGTGCCAGCAGTGAAAAGGTTGCAGGGGGCATCGGTGAGCAGTTCTTC.

V and J are TRBV5-5 and TRBJ1-1; D call uncertain. CDR1 is SGHKS and CDR2 is YYEKEE in the germline V gene (reference sequence). Trimming left V 0 bases short and J 1 base short, with 10 bases between. The CDR3 covers 15 residues. Here the CDR3 DNA reads TGTGCCAGCAGCTTGGTTGCGGGATCGAACACTGAAGCTTTCTTT. Protein product: CASSLVAGSNTEAFF.

This sequence joins TRBV5-1 and TRBJ1-3; 7 positions match TRBD1. J was trimmed by 3 bases and V by 3 bases; bases with no gene match: 9. The CDR3 sequence is 16 residues long. Germline V gives CDR1 SGHRS, CDR2 YFSETQ. The CDR3 loop is CASSSEPRTGGNTIYF. In nucleotides, the CDR3 is TGCGCCAGCAGCTCGGAACCCAGGACAGGTGGAAACACCATATATTTT.

V is TRBV18 and J is TRBJ2-1; D gene unclear. Germline V gene sequence: CDR1 KGHSH, CDR2 LQKENI. This CDR3 is 14 amino acids long. The V end lost 0 bases, the J end lost 5 bases, and 8 bases lay between the germline ends. The CDR3 nucleotides are TGTGCCAGCTCACCACCGGCTGGGGACAATGAGCAGTTCTTC. Amino acids: CASSPPAGDNEQFF.

Regarding this clone: The sample contains more than one DNA sequence encoding this CDR3. This chain links TRBV20-1 with TRBJ2-7; 8 nucleotides agree with TRBD2. This CDR3 is built from 14 residues. The germline CDR1 and CDR2 sequences are DFQATT and SNEGSKA (reference sequence). V lost 3 bases to trimming and J lost 2 bases; unmatched junction nucleotides: 6. The CDR3 DNA reads as TGCAGTGCTAGTTCCAGCGGGGGTACCTACGAGCAGTACTTC. Translating gives CSASSSGGTYEQYF.